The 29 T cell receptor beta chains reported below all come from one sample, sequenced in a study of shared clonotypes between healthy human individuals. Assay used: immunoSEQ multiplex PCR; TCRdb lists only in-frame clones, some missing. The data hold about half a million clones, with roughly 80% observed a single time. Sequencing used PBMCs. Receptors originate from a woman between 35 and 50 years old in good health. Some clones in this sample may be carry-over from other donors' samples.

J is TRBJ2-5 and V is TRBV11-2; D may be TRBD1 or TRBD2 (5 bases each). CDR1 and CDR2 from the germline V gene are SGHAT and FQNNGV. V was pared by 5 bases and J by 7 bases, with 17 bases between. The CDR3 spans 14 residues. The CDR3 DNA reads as TGTGCCAGCAGCGCGACCGGGACGGCCACGACCCAGTACTTC. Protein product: CASSATGTATTQYF.

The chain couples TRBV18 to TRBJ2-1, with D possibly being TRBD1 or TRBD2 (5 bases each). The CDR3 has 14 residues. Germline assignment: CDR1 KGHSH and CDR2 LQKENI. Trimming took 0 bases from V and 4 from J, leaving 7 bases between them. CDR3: CASSPPWGYNEQFF. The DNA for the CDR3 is TGTGCCAGCTCACCACCTTGGGGGTACAATGAGCAGTTCTTC.

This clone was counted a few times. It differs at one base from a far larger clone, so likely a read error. CDR3 in amino acids: CAWSTQGANKPQHF. CDR3 sequence (DNA): TGTGCCTGGAGTACACAGGGGGCGAATAAGCCCCAGCATTTT. V gene TRBV30 combines with J gene TRBJ1-5; 9 positions agree with TRBD1. Germline loops: CDR1 GTSNPN, CDR2 SVGIG (reference sequence). V lost 2 bases, J lost 8 bases, and 7 bases stayed unmatched. The CDR3 covers 14 residues.

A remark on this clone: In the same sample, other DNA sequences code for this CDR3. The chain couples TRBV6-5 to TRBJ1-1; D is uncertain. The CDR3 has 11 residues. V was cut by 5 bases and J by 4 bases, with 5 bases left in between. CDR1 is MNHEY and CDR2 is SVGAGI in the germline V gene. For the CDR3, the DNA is TGTGCCAGCAGTGTGAGCACTGAAGCTTTCTTT. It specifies CASSVSTEAFF.

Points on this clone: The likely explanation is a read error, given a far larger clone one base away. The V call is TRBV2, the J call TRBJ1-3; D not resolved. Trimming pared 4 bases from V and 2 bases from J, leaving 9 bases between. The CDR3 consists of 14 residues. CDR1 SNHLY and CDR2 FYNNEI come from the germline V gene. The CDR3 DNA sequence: TGTGCCAGCAGTGTCGGAAGGCCTGGAAACACCATATATTTT. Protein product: CASSVGRPGNTIYF.

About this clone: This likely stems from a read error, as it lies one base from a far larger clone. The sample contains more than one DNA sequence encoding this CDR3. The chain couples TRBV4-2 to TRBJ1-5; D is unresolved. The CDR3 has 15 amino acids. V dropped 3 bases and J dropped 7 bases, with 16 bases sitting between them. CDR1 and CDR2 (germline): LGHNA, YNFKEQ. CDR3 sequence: CASSHNGEGGQPQHF. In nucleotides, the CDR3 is TGTGCCAGCAGCCATAACGGTGAGGGTGGACAGCCCCAGCATTTT.

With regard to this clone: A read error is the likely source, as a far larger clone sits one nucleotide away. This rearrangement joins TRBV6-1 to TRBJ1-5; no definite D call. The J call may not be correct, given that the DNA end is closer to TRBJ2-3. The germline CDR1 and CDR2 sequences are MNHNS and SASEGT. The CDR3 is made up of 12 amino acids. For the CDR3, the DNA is TGTGCCAGCAGTGAAGGGAATCAGCCCCAGTATTTT. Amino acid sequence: CASSEGNQPQYF.

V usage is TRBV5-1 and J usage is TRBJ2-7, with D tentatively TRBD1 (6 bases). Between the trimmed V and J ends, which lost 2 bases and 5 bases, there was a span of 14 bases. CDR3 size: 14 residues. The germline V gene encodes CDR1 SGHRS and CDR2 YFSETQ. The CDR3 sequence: CASSFPRDNDEQYF. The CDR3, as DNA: TGCGCCAGCAGCTTCCCCCGGGACAATGACGAGCAGTACTTC.

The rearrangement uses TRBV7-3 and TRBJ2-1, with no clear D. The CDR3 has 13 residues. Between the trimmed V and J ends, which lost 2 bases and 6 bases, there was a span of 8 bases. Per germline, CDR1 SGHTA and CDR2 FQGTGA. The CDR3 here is CASSLLWGNEQFF. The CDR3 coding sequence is TGTGCCAGCAGCTTATTGTGGGGCAATGAGCAGTTCTTC.

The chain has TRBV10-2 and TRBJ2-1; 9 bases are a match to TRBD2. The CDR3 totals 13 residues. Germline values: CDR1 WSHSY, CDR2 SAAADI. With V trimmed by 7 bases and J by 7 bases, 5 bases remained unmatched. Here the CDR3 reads CASNSGSRNEQFF. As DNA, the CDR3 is TGCGCCAGCAATAGCGGGAGTAGGAATGAGCAGTTCTTC.

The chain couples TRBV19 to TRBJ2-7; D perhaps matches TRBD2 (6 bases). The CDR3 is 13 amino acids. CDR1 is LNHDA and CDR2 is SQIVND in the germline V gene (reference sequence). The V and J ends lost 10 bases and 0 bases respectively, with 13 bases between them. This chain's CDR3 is CATRELSSYEQYF. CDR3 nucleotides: TGTGCCACTCGGGAGCTGAGCTCCTACGAGCAGTACTTC.

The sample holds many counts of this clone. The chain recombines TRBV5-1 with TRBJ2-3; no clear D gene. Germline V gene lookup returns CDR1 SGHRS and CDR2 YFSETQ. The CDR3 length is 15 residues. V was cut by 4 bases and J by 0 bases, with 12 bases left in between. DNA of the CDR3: TGCGCCAGCAGCGCTGACGGACCTAGCACAGATACGCAGTATTTT. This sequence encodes CASSADGPSTDTQYF.

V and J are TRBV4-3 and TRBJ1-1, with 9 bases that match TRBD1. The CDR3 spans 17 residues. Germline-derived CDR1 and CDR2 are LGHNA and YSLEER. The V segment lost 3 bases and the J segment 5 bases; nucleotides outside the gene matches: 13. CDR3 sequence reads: CASSHGTHRGRGTEAFF. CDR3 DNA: TGCGCCAGCAGCCACGGAACACACAGGGGGCGTGGGACTGAAGCTTTCTTT.

CDR3: CASSRDRVEKLFF. In nucleotides, the CDR3 is TGTGCCAGCAGTCGGGACAGGGTTGAAAAACTGTTTTTT. The chain has TRBV14 and TRBJ1-4; 9 nucleotides agree with TRBD1. The CDR3 spans 13 residues. Germline V CDR1 and CDR2: SGHDN, FVKESK. With V trimmed by 6 bases and J by 7 bases, 3 bases remained unmatched.

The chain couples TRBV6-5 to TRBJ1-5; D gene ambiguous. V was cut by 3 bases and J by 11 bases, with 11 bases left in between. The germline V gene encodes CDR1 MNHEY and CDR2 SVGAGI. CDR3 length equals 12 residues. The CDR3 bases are TGTGCCAGCAGTTATTTAGGAGAGGCCCAGCATTTT. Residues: CASSYLGEAQHF.

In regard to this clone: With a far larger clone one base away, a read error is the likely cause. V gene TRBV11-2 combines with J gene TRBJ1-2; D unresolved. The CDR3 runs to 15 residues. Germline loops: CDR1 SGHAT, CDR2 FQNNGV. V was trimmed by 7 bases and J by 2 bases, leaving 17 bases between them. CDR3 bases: TGTGCCAGCACCCCTTTCGCAGTGGCGAACTATGGCTACACCTTC. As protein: CASTPFAVANYGYTF. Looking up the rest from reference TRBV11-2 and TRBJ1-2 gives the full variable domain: EAGVAQSPRYKIIEKRQSVAFWCNPISGHATLYWYQQILGQGPKLLIQFQNNGVVDDSQLPKDRFSAERLKGVDSTLKIQPAKLEDSAVYLCASTPFAVANYGYTFGSGTRLTVV.

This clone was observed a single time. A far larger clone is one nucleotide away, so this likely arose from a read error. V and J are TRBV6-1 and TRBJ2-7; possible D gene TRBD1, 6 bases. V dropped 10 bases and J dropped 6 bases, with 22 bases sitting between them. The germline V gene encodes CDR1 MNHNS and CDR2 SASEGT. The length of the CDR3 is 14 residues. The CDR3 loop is CATRRGGDLGEQYF. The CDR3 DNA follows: TGTGCCACGAGGCGAGGGGGAGACTTGGGCGAGCAGTACTTC.

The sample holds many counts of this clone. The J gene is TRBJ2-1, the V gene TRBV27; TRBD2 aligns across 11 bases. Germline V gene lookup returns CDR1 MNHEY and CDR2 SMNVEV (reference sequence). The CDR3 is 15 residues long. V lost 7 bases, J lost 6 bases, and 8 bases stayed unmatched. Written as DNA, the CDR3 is TGTGCCAGCAAACCACTAGCGGGAGAGAGCAATGAGCAGTTCTTC. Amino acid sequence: CASKPLAGESNEQFF.

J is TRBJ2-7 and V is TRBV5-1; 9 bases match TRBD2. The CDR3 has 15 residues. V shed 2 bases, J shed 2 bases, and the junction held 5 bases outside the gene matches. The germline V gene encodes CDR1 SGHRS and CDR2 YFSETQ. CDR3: CASSFQAGGPYEQYF. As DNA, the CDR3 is TGCGCCAGCAGCTTTCAAGCGGGGGGTCCCTACGAGCAGTACTTC.

CDR3 sequence: CASGLAGEDTQYF. The DNA for the CDR3 is TGTGCCAGCGGACTAGCGGGAGAAGATACGCAGTATTTT. The chain recombines TRBV10-3 with TRBJ2-3; 13 bases are a match to TRBD2. The CDR3 covers 13 residues. The ends lost 10 bases at V and 5 bases at J; junction bases unmatched: 3. Germline CDR1 and CDR2: ENHRY and SYGVKD.

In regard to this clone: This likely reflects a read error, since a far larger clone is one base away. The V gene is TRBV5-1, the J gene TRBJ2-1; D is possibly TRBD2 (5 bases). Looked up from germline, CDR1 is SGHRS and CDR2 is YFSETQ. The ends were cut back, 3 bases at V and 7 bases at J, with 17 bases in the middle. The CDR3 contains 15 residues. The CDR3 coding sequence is TGCGCCAGCAGCTCTTTGAGGGAGCCATTGAATGAGCAGTTCTTC. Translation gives CASSSLREPLNEQFF.

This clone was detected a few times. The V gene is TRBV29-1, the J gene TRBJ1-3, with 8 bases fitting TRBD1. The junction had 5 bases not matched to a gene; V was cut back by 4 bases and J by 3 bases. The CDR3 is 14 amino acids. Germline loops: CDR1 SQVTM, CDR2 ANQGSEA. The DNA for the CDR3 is TGCAGCGTTGTAGACAGGGGTCTTGGAAACACCATATATTTT. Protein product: CSVVDRGLGNTIYF.

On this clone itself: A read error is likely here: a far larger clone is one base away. The CDR3 loop reads CASSIAGTSGVDEQFF. CDR3 nucleotide sequence: TGTGCCAGCAGTATAGCCGGGACTAGCGGGGTCGATGAGCAGTTCTTC. The chain employs TRBV6-4 and TRBJ2-1, with 13 bases fitting TRBD2. This CDR3 is 16 amino acids long. V lost 5 bases and J lost 8; bases outside the gene matches: 9. Germline CDR1 MRHNA, CDR2 SNTAGT.

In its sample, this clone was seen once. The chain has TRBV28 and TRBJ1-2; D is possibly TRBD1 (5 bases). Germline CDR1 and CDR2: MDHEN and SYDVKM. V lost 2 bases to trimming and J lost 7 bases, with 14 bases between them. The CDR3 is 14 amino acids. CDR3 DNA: TGTGCCAGCAGTTTAAGTCAGGGAACAGGTGGCTACACCTTC. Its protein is CASSLSQGTGGYTF.

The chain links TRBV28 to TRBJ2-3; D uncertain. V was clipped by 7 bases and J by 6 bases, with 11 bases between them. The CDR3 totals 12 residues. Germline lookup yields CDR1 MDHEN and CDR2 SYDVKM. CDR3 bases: TGTGCCAGCACTATTAGTGGGGATACGCAGTATTTT. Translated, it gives CASTISGDTQYF. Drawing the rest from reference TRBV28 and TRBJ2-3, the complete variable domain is DVKVTQSSRYLVKRTGEKVFLECVQDMDHENMFWYRQDPGLGLRLIYFSYDVKMKEKGDIPEGYSVSREKKERFSLILESASTNQTSMYLCASTISGDTQYFGPGTRLTVL.

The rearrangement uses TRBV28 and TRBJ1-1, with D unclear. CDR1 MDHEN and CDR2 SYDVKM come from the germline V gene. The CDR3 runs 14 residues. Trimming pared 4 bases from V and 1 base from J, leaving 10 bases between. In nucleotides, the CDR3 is TGTGCCAGCAGTTCTCCAGGACCGAACACTGAAGCTTTCTTT. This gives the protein CASSSPGPNTEAFF.

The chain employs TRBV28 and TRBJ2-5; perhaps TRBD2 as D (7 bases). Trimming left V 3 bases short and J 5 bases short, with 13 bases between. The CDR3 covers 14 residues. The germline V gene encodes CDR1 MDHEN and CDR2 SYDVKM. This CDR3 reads CASSLAGAGETQYF. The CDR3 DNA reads TGTGCCAGCAGTTTGGCGGGGGCGGGGGAGACCCAGTACTTC.

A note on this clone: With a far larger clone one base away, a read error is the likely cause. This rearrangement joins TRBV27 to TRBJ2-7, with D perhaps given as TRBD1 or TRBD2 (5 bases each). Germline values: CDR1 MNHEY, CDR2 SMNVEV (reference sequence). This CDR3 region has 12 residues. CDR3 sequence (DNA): TGTGCCAGCAGTTTCGGGACCCACGAGAAGTACTTC. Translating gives CASSFGTHEKYF.

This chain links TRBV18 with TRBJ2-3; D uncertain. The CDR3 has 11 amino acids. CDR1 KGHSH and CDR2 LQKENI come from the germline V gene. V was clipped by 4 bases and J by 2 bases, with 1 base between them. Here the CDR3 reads CASSHTDTQYF. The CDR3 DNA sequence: TGTGCCAGCTCACACACAGATACGCAGTATTTT.